The source of this TCR beta chain is a study of T cells in Graves' hyperthyroidism and ophthalmopathy. Amplification of TCR beta CDR3 regions used RNA as the template. With the HTBI primer set, the TCR CDR3 went through a first round of RT-PCR. TCRdb recomputed calls from the multiplex PCR reads with MiXCR, one row per CDR3 protein. The sample consists of approximately 420,000 distinct CDR3 sequences, 14% to 15% of them appearing once. Patients between 18 and 65 years old had hyperthyroidism, newly diagnosed and lasting under 2 months. Fresh peripheral blood, around 9.5 ml, yielded the PBMCs. Germline CDR1 LGHNT, CDR2 FRNRAP. J gave up 1 base and V 2 bases, and 4 bases lay outside the gene matches. This CDR3 has 16 residues.

The clonotype was recovered from a woman aged 25 to 39 with Graves' hyperthyroidism. V is TRBV12-5 and J is TRBJ2-2; 7 bases are shared with TRBD2. Specimen: blood. This CDR3 reads CASGLKAGQNTGELFF. The DNA for the CDR3 is TGTGCTAGTGGTTTGAAAGCGGGGCAGAACACCGGGGAGCTGTTTTTT. The full variable domain, completed using reference TRBV12-5 and TRBJ2-2, is DARVTQTPRHKVTEMGQEVTMRCQPILGHNTVFWYRQTMMQGLELLAYFRNRAPLDDSGMPKDRFSAEMPDATLATLKIQPSEPRDSAVYFCASGLKAGQNTGELFFGEGSRLTVL.